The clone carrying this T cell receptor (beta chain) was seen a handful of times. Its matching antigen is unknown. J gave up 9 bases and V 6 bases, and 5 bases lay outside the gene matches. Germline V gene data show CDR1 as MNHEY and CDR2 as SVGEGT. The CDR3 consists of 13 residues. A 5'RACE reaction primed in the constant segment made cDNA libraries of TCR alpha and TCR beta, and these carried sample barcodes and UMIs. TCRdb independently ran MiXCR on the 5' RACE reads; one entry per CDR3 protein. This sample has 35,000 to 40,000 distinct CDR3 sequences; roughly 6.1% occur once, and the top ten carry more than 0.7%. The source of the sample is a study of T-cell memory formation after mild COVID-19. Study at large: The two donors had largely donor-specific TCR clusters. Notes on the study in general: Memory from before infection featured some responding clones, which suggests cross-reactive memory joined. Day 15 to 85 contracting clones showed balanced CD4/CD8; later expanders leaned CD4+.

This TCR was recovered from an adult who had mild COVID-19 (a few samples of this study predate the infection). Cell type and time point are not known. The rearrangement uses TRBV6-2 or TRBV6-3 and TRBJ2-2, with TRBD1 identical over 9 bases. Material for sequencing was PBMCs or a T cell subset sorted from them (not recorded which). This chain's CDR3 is CASRVQGARELFF. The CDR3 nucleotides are TGTGCCAGCAGGGTACAGGGGGCCCGGGAGCTGTTTTTT.